The 2 T cell receptor beta chains below come from one sample, sequenced in a study of cytomegalovirus exposure and HLA in healthy donors. The PCR ran on 60 Vbeta and 13 Jbeta primers. This table comes from immunoSEQ multiplex PCR, and its TCRdb copy is limited to in-frame clones, with some not included. Of about 110,000 clones listed, about 86% are singletons. The sample consisted of PBMCs. The origin of the receptors is a woman aged 25 to 39 in good health and CMV-seronegative.

This clone was counted a few times. The chain uses TRBV5-4 and TRBJ2-3; no definite D call. CDR3 length: 11 amino acids. The V gene's germline CDR1 is SGHNT and CDR2 YYREEE (reference sequence). Trimming shortened V by 6 bases and J by 2 bases, and 4 bases separated the two germline ends. CDR3 loop: CASTNTDTQYF. CDR3 nucleotides: TGTGCCAGCACCAACACAGATACGCAGTATTTT.

The chain joins TRBV6-1 to TRBJ2-7; 9 bases align to TRBD1. V trimming: 3 bases; J trimming: 4 bases; junction bases outside the gene matches: 7. Germline V gene lookup returns CDR1 MNHNS and CDR2 SASEGT. The CDR3 has 15 amino acids. Here the CDR3 reads CASSETPGQGYEQYF. The CDR3 region has the DNA TGTGCCAGCAGTGAGACCCCGGGACAGGGTTACGAGCAGTACTTC.